These 28 T cell receptor beta chains originate from one sample sequenced in a study of identical twins. TCRdb re-analysed the 5' RACE reads in MiXCR, keeping a single row per CDR3 protein. Here the sample spans around 250,000 distinct CDR3 sequences, 5% to 7% being singletons. These data were also filed under a second study, of T cells expressing NK-cell markers.

The source material was CD8+ T cells sorted from blood. The origin of the receptors is a woman under 30 in good health.

Ten or more counts support this clonotype. This chain uses TRBV21-1 with TRBJ2-1. TRBV21-1 is termed a pseudogene. This CDR3 is built from 14 residues. Here the CDR3 DNA reads TGTGCCAGCAGCACCAGGCATAACGGGAATGAGCAGTTCTTC. It codes for CASSTRHNGNEQFF.

In its sample, this clonotype was seen many times. V gene TRBV29-1 combines with J gene TRBJ2-7; D unresolved. Germline V gene data show CDR1 as SQVTM and CDR2 as ANQGSEA. Trimming took 2 bases from V and 0 from J, leaving 14 bases between them. CDR3 size: 15 residues. The CDR3 sequence is CSVERTDRSSYEQYF. CDR3 nucleotides: TGCAGCGTTGAACGAACCGATAGAAGCTCCTACGAGCAGTACTTC.

This clonotype was seen a few times. The rearrangement uses TRBV29-1 and TRBJ2-7, with 8 bases fitting TRBD1. The CDR3 has 14 residues. The ends lost 7 bases at V and 2 bases at J; junction bases unmatched: 10. The V gene's germline CDR1 is SQVTM and CDR2 ANQGSEA. The CDR3 loop reads CSGATGETPYEQYF. CDR3 in DNA: TGCAGCGGTGCGACAGGGGAGACCCCCTACGAGCAGTACTTC.

This clonotype has more than one count but fewer than ten. This chain uses TRBV13 with TRBJ2-2; 7 bases are a match to TRBD1. The length of the CDR3 is 17 residues. V was pared by 1 base and J by 4 bases, with 9 bases of the junction left unmatched. Per germline, CDR1 PRHDT and CDR2 FYEKMQ (reference sequence). Written as DNA, the CDR3 is TGTGCCAGCAGCTTAGCGGGACAGAGCTCTCCCACCGGGGAGCTGTTTTTT. Protein product: CASSLAGQSSPTGELFF.

This clonotype was counted at least ten times. J is TRBJ2-2 and V is TRBV30, with D hard to call. CDR1 and CDR2 (germline): GTSNPN, SVGIG (reference sequence). The CDR3 is 12 residues long. V lost 0 bases, J lost 6 bases, and 5 bases lay in between. This CDR3 is CAWSVSAGELFF. CDR3 bases: TGTGCCTGGAGTGTGAGTGCCGGGGAGCTGTTTTTT.

This clonotype was seen ten or more times. CDR3 residues: CASSRFANTGELFF. The CDR3 bases are TGTGCCAGCAGCCGATTCGCGAACACCGGGGAGCTGTTTTTT. The V and J genes are TRBV6-1 and TRBJ2-2; D not certain. In germline, CDR1 is MNHNS, CDR2 SASEGT. There are 14 residues in the CDR3. The germline V and J ends were trimmed by 6 bases and 0 bases, with 8 bases remaining between them.

This clonotype was counted ten times or more. The genes are TRBV12-3 or TRBV12-4 and TRBJ2-5, with TRBD2 matching over 14 bases. This CDR3 comprises 18 residues. V shed 6 bases and J 0 bases; nucleotides not matched to a gene: 9. For the CDR3, the DNA is TGTGCCAGCAGACCCGGGACTAGCGGGGGACGAAACCAAGAGACCCAGTACTTC. Its translation is CASRPGTSGGRNQETQYF.

This clonotype was seen ten or more times. V and J are TRBV5-1 and TRBJ1-1; D is possibly TRBD1 (5 bases). Trimming left V 2 bases short and J 1 base short, with 12 bases between. From germline, CDR1 is SGHRS and CDR2 YFSETQ. The CDR3 length is 15 residues. This CDR3 is CASSFGAAENTEAFF. The CDR3 DNA follows: TGCGCCAGCAGCTTTGGGGCCGCCGAGAACACTGAAGCTTTCTTT.

This clonotype was counted only a few times. The chain joins TRBV5-8 to TRBJ2-1; 7 nucleotides agree with TRBD1. The CDR3 spans 17 residues. CDR1 SGHTS and CDR2 YDEGEE come from the germline V gene. The V and J ends lost 0 bases and 4 bases, in that order; junction bases with no gene match: 10. The CDR3 DNA reads TGTGCCAGCAGCTTGGGAGTAAAAGGGACAGCTTACAATGAGCAGTTCTTC. Translating gives CASSLGVKGTAYNEQFF.

This clonotype was detected many times. The gene calls are TRBV12-3 or TRBV12-4 and TRBJ2-7; D gene uncertain. V was shortened by 4 bases and J by 1 base, with 5 bases between the two germline ends. This CDR3 region has 12 residues. Here the CDR3 DNA reads TGTGCCAGCAGTTCCGTATCCTACGAGCAGTACTTC. Protein product: CASSSVSYEQYF.

This chain connects TRBV6-2 or TRBV6-3 to TRBJ2-2, with a tentative D call TRBD2 (5 bases). Trimming shortened V by 4 bases and J by 2 bases, and 11 bases separated the two germline ends. Germline V lookup: CDR1 MNHEY, CDR2 SVGEGT. The CDR3 consists of 15 residues. As DNA, the CDR3 is TGTGCCAGCAGTTCCGAGGGCCCAAACACCGGGGAGCTGTTTTTT. Translation: CASSSEGPNTGELFF.

This clonotype has a count of ten or more. CDR3 sequence (DNA): TGTGCCAGCAGCCCCCTCCCGGGGAGCAATCAGCCCCAGCATTTT. As protein: CASSPLPGSNQPQHF. The chain joins TRBV6-1 to TRBJ1-5; D uncertain. The CDR3 consists of 15 residues. Trimming removed 6 bases from V and 1 base from J, with 13 bases in between. CDR1 is MNHNS, CDR2 SASEGT, per germline.

This clonotype was detected many times. The J gene is TRBJ1-2, the V gene TRBV12-3 or TRBV12-4; TRBD1 aligns across 8 bases. Unmatched junction bases numbered 4, after V lost 3 bases and J lost 7 bases. This CDR3 is built from 13 residues. CDR3 DNA sequence: TGTGCCAGCAGTTTGACAGGGGAGGGTGGCTACACCTTC. It yields the protein CASSLTGEGGYTF.

This clonotype was seen a few times. The chain combines TRBV20-1 with TRBJ1-1; 7 positions agree with TRBD1. This CDR3 comprises 13 residues. V was clipped by 2 bases and J by 5 bases; unmatched bases: 5. Germline V gene lookup returns CDR1 DFQATT and CDR2 SNEGSKA (reference sequence). The DNA of the CDR3 is TGCAGTGCTAGATTACAGGGGATGACTGAAGCTTTCTTT. Translated, it gives CSARLQGMTEAFF.

This clonotype showed up just a few times. The chain employs TRBV7-9 and TRBJ1-2; D is unresolved. In germline, CDR1 is SEHNR, CDR2 FQNEAQ (reference sequence). This CDR3 is built from 14 residues. The germline V and J ends were trimmed by 5 bases and 4 bases, with 14 bases remaining between them. The CDR3 spells CASSPPGMAYGYTF. The CDR3 nucleotides read TGTGCCAGCAGCCCTCCGGGGATGGCCTATGGCTACACCTTC.

The table lists this clonotype with many counts. The chain carries TRBV9 and TRBJ2-1; 8 bases agree with TRBD2. V was clipped by 0 bases and J by 8 bases; unmatched bases: 10. Looked up from germline, CDR1 is SGDLS and CDR2 is YYNGEE. CDR3 size: 16 residues. The DNA of the CDR3 is TGTGCCAGCAGCGTAGTTCGGAGCGGGAGCCGCGATGAGCAGTTCTTC. Translation: CASSVVRSGSRDEQFF. Looking up the rest from reference TRBV9 and TRBJ2-1 gives the full variable domain: DSGVTQTPKHLITATGQRVTLRCSPRSGDLSVYWYQQSLDQGLQFLIQYYNGEERAKGNILERFSAQQFPDLHSELNLSSLELGDSALYFCASSVVRSGSRDEQFFGPGTRLTVL.

There are many counts of this clonotype. The chain recombines TRBV7-8 with TRBJ2-3, with no clear D. The CDR3 loop spans 15 amino acids. CDR1 SGHVS and CDR2 FQNEAQ come from the germline V gene. V was clipped by 5 bases and J by 0 bases, with 12 bases between them. The CDR3 sequence is CASSRLSSSTDTQYF. CDR3 in DNA: TGTGCCAGCAGCCGCTTAAGTAGTAGCACAGATACGCAGTATTTT. The full variable domain, in which reference TRBV7-8 and TRBJ2-3 provide the parts outside the CDR3, is GAGVSQSPRYKVAKRGQDVALRCDPISGHVSLFWYQQALGQGPEFLTYFQNEAQLDKSGLPSDRFFAERPEGSVSTLKIQRTQQEDSAVYLCASSRLSSSTDTQYFGPGTRLTVL.

This clonotype was seen more than once but under ten times. The chain joins TRBV20-1 to TRBJ2-7; D tentatively fits TRBD1 or TRBD2 (5 bases each). The CDR3 has 16 residues. Trimming removed 1 base from V and 0 bases from J, with 16 bases in between. Looked up from germline, CDR1 is DFQATT and CDR2 is SNEGSKA (reference sequence). This chain's CDR3 is CSARGWDLTNSYEQYF. CDR3 in DNA: TGCAGTGCTAGAGGGTGGGACCTCACCAACTCCTACGAGCAGTACTTC.

This clonotype showed up just a few times. The DNA of the CDR3 is TGTGCCAGCACCCCCTGGCAGGGAGTAGATACGCAGTATTTT. Protein sequence: CASTPWQGVDTQYF. The chain carries TRBV6-1 and TRBJ2-3; the D gene could be TRBD1 or TRBD2 (5 bases each). The CDR3 contains 14 residues. Germline V lookup: CDR1 MNHNS, CDR2 SASEGT. V lost 7 bases and J lost 5, with 16 bases in between.

This sequence joins TRBV27 and TRBJ1-5; D may be TRBD1 (6 bases). Germline lookup yields CDR1 MNHEY and CDR2 SMNVEV (reference sequence). CDR3 size: 15 residues. V was pared by 3 bases and J by 2 bases, with 11 bases between. CDR3 region: CASSFYRDGNQPQHF. For the CDR3, the DNA is TGTGCCAGCAGTTTCTACAGGGACGGCAATCAGCCCCAGCATTTT.

This clonotype was detected a few times. CDR3 region: CASSYSMSYLSANAFF. The CDR3 bases are TGTGCCAGCAGTTACTCGATGAGTTATCTGTCCGCGAACGCTTTCTTT. The chain employs TRBV6-5 and TRBJ1-1, with D uncertain. V was cut by 0 bases and J by 11 bases, with 22 bases left in between. CDR1 is MNHEY, CDR2 SVGAGI, per germline. CDR3 size: 16 residues.

This clonotype was seen at least ten times. The V call is TRBV9, the J call TRBJ1-1; TRBD1 is a possible D gene (5 bases). CDR3 size: 14 residues. Germline CDR1 is SGDLS and CDR2 is YYNGEE. Between the trimmed V and J ends, which lost 3 bases and 6 bases, there was a span of 15 bases. CDR3 loop: CASSATTGGAEAFF. CDR3 nucleotide sequence: TGTGCCAGCAGCGCGACTACCGGGGGTGCTGAAGCTTTCTTT.

The genes are TRBV9 and TRBJ2-1, with 9 bases lining up with TRBD2. The V gene end was trimmed by 0 bases and the J gene end by 4 bases; junction bases not matched to a gene: 5. CDR3 length equals 16 residues. The germline CDR1 and CDR2 sequences are SGDLS and YYNGEE. DNA for the CDR3: TGTGCCAGCAGCGTAGGTCGACTAGCGGATTACAATGAGCAGTTCTTC. Translation gives CASSVGRLADYNEQFF.

V gene TRBV4-2 combines with J gene TRBJ2-3; the D gene is possibly TRBD2 (6 bases). Deletions cut 4 bases from V and 3 bases from J, with 11 bases between. The CDR3 is 14 residues long. Per the germline V gene, CDR1 is LGHNA and CDR2 is YNFKEQ. The CDR3: CASSLYGGTDTQYF. The CDR3 DNA sequence: TGTGCCAGCAGCCTCTACGGGGGAACAGATACGCAGTATTTT.

At least ten counts were recorded for this clonotype. The chain couples TRBV5-5 to TRBJ2-7; D is uncertain. The CDR3 covers 12 residues. CDR1 is SGHKS and CDR2 is YYEKEE in the germline V gene (reference sequence). Between the trimmed V and J ends, which lost 7 bases and 2 bases, there was a span of 10 bases. CDR3 in amino acids: CASLELPYEQYF. The DNA of the CDR3 is TGTGCCAGCTTAGAACTGCCCTACGAGCAGTACTTC.

Ten or more counts support this clonotype. The chain has TRBV12-3 or TRBV12-4 and TRBJ2-7; D could derive from TRBD1 or TRBD2 (5 bases each). Trimming shortened V by 4 bases and J by 5 bases, and 12 bases separated the two germline ends. The CDR3 runs to 13 residues. In DNA, the CDR3 is TGTGCCAGCAGTTCACGGGGCCTCGACGAGCAGTACTTC. Translating it yields CASSSRGLDEQYF.

This clonotype is medium-sized by share. A read error may produce the germline difference seen at one junction end. This chain uses TRBV7-7 with TRBJ2-7; tentatively, D is TRBD1 (5 bases). Per the germline V gene, CDR1 is SSHAT and CDR2 is FNYEAQ (reference sequence). CDR3 size: 11 residues. Here the CDR3 DNA reads TGTGCTAGCAGCTTGATATGTGGACAATACTTC. As protein: CASSLICGQYF. Looking up the rest from reference TRBV7-7 and TRBJ2-7 gives the full variable domain: GAGVSQSPRYKVTKRGQDVTLRCDPISSHATLYWYQQALGQGPEFLTYFNYEAQPDKSGLPSDRFSAERPEGSISTLTIQRTEQRDSAMYRCASSLICGQYFGPGTRLTVT.

This clonotype showed up just a few times. The V and J genes are TRBV5-6 and TRBJ1-2; TRBD1 matches at 7 bases. CDR3 length: 13 residues. CDR1 and CDR2 from the germline V gene are SGHDT and YYEEEE. With V trimmed by 5 bases and J by 4 bases, 5 bases remained unmatched. The CDR3 spells CASRDRSFYGYTF. The CDR3 bases are TGTGCCAGCAGGGACAGGTCTTTCTATGGCTACACCTTC.